Listed below are T cell receptor beta chains from one sample, sequenced in a study of shared clonotypes between healthy human individuals. Here immunoSEQ multiplex PCR was the method, and the copy in TCRdb shows in-frame clones only, minus some. Among around 480,000 clones listed, 60% to 80% were seen once. The sequencing input was PBMCs. Every receptor here comes from a woman aged 40-49 years in good health. Some clones in this sample may be carry-over from other donors' samples. CDR3s leave out the opening cysteine and the closing phenylalanine or tryptophan.

V: TRBV30
J: TRBJ2-7
CDR3: AWTGPWGDEQY

V: TRBV30
J: TRBJ1-2
CDR3: AWSVDRGPGGYT

V: TRBV7-9
J: TRBJ2-3
CDR3: ASSLPWGYPQATQY

V: TRBV4-3
J: TRBJ2-4
CDR3: ASSRGPTGAQNIQY

V: TRBV5-6
J: TRBJ1-5
CDR3: ASSHNLGKDQPQH

V: TRBV27
J: TRBJ1-5
CDR3: ASSLSGQGNQPQH

V: TRBV18
J: TRBJ2-2
CDR3: ASSPSGGRTGELF

V: TRBV5-8
J: TRBJ2-1
CDR3: ASSLTGDNEQF

V: TRBV5-1
J: .
CDR3: ASSLTAGGPAEQY

V: TRBV19
J: TRBJ2-7
CDR3: ASSIGTGVWEQY

V: TRBV6-6
J: TRBJ2-5
CDR3: ASHPGLAGQETQY

V: TRBV30
J: TRBJ2-7
CDR3: AWTRGGGRAAEQY

V: TRBV7-9
J: TRBJ1-1
CDR3: ASSFLTGRSTEAF

V: TRBV2
J: TRBJ2-5
CDR3: ARLLPAGGRETQY

V: TRBV7-9
J: TRBJ2-7
CDR3: ASSLEGGEQY

V: TRBV6-4
J: TRBJ2-1
CDR3: ASSGLAGAAEQF

V: TRBV6-5
J: TRBJ2-1
CDR3: ASRWDQYNEQF

V: TRBV9
J: TRBJ1-2
CDR3: ASSGDLYGYT

V: TRBV6-6
J: TRBJ2-4
CDR3: ASSPLTRGDIQY

V: TRBV9
J: TRBJ2-7
CDR3: ASSVELLPYEQY

V: TRBV21-1
J: TRBJ1-5
CDR3: ASSKTGEKYSNQPQH

V: TRBV6-6
J: TRBJ2-1
CDR3: ASSPHLAGGRNEQF